This record looks at one TCR beta chain sequence and its context. Trimming took off 2 bases at V and 2 bases at J, with 30 bases between the two ends. This CDR3 is built from 20 residues. CDR1 is GTSNPN, CDR2 SVGIG, per germline (reference sequence). This specimen comes from a study of control samples from healthy donors and cancer patients. TCRdb's table, derived via immunoSEQ multiplex PCR, lists solely in-frame clones and lacks some. The sample contains some 65,000 clones, around 84% of which appear only once. The sequenced sample consisted of PBMCs. The rearrangement joins TRBV30 to TRBJ1-1; D unresolved. The receptor was isolated from a woman aged 45-65 years with lung cancer. Here the CDR3 DNA reads TGTGCCTGGAGTTCCTCTCCCAGCCAGCTTCACGGATTGTCCAACACTGAAGCTTTCTTT. Translation gives CAWSSSPSQLHGLSNTEAFF.